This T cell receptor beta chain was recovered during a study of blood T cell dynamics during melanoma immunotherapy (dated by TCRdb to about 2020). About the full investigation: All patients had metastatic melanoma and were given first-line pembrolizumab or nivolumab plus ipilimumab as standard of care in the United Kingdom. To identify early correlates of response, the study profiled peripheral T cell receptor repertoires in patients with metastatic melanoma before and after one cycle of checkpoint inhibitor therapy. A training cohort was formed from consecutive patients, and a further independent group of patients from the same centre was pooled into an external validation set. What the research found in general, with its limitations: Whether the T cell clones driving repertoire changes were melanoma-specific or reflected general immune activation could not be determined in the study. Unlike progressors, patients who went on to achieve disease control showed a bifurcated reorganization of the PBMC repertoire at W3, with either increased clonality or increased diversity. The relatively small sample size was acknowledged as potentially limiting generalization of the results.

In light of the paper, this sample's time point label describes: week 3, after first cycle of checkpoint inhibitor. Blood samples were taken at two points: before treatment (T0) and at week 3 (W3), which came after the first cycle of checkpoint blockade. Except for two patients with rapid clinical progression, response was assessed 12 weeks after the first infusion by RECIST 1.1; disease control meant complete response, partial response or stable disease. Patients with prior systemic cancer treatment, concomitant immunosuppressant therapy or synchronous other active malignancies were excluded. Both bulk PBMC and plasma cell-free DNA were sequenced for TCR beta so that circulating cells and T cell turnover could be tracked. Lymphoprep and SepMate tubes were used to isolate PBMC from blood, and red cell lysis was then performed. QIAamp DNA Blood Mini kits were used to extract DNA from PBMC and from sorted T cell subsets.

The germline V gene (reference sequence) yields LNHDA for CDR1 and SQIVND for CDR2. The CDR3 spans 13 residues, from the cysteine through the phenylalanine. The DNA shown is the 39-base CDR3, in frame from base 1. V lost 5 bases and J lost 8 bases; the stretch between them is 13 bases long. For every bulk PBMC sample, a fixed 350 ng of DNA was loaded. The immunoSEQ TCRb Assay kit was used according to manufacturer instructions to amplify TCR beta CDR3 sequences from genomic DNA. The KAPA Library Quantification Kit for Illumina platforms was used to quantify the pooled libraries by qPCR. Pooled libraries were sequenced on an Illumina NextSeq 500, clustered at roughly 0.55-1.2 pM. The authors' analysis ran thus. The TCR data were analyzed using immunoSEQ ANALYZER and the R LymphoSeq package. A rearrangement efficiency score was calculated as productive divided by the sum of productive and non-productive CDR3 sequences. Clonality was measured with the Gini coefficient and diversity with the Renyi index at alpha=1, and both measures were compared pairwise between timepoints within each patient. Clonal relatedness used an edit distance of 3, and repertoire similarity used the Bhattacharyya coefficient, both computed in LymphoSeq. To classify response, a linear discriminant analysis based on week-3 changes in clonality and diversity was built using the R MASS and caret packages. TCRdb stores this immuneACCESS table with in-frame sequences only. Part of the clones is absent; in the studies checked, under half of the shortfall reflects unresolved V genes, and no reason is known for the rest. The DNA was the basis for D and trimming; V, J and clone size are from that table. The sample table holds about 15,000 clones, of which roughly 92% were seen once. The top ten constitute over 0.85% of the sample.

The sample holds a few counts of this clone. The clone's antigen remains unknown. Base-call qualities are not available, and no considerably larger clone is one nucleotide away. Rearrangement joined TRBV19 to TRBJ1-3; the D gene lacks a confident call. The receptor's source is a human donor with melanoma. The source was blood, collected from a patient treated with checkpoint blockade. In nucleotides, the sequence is TGTGCCAGTAGTCTCCCGGGTTTGTACACCATATATTTT. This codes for CASSLPGLYTIYF.